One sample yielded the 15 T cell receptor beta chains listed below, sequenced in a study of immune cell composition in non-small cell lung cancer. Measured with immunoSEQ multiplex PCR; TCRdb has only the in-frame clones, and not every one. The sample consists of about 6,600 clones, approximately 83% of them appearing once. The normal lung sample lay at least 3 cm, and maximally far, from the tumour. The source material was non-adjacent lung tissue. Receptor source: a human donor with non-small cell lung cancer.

CDR3 sequence: CASSSTSGGGNEQFF. The CDR3 DNA follows: TGTGCCAGCAGCTCCACTAGCGGGGGAGGCAATGAGCAGTTCTTC. The chain has TRBV13 and TRBJ2-1; 11 bases are a match to TRBD2. Germline assignment: CDR1 PRHDT and CDR2 FYEKMQ (reference sequence). The V and J ends lost 4 bases and 6 bases, in that order; junction bases with no gene match: 5. CDR3 length: 15 amino acids.

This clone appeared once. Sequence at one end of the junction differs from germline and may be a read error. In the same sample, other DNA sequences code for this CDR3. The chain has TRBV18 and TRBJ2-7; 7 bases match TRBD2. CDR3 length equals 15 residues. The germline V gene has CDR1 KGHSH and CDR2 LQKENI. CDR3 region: CASSPPQRETYEQYF. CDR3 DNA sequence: TGTGCCAGCTCACCACCCCAGCGGGAAACCTATGAGCAGTACTTC.

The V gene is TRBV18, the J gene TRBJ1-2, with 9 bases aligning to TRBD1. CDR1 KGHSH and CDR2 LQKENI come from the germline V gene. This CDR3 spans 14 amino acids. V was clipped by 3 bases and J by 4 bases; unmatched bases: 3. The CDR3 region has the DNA TGTGCCAGCTCACCGGGACAGGGAGGCTATGGCTACACCTTC. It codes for CASSPGQGGYGYTF.

The DNA for the CDR3 is TGTGCCAGCAGCTCACGGGCTTTCCAGGGGGTTGAGAACAATGAGCAGTTCTTC. As protein: CASSSRAFQGVENNEQFF. The chain is built from TRBV7-9 and TRBJ2-1; 7 bases agree with TRBD1. Per the germline V gene, CDR1 is SEHNR and CDR2 is FQNEAQ (reference sequence). The CDR3 is 18 amino acids. V lost 4 bases, J lost 5 bases, and 17 bases stayed unmatched.

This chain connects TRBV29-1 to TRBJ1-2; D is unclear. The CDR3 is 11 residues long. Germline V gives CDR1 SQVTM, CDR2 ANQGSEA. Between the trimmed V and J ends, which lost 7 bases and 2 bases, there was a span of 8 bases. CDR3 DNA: TGCAGCGCTTCGGAGAACTATGGCTACACCTTC. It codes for CSASENYGYTF.

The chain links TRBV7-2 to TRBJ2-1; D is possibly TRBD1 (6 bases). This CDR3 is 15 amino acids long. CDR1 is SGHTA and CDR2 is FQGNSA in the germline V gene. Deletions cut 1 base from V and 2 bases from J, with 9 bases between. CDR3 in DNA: TGTGCCAGCAGCTTAGATTGGACAGCCTACAATGAGCAGTTCTTC. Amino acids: CASSLDWTAYNEQFF.

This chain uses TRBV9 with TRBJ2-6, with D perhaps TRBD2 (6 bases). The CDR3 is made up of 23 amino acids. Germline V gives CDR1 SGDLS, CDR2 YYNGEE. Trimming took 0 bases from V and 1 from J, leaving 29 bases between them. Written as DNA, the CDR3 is TGTGCCAGCAGCGTAGGAAGCCAAGCTGCCGGGACTGTGGGGCCTTCTGGGGCCAACGTCCTGACTTTC. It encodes CASSVGSQAAGTVGPSGANVLTF. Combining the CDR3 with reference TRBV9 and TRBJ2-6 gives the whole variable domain DSGVTQTPKHLITATGQRVTLRCSPRSGDLSVYWYQQSLDQGLQFLIQYYNGEERAKGNILERFSAQQFPDLHSELNLSSLELGDSALYFCASSVGSQAAGTVGPSGANVLTFGAGSRLTVL.

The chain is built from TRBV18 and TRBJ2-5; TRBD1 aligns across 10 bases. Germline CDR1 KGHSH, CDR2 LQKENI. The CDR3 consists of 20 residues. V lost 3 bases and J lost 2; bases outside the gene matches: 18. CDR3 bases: TGTGCCAGCTCACCCACCCGGACAGGGGGTCCTACGAGGGGACAAGAGACCCAGTACTTC. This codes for CASSPTRTGGPTRGQETQYF.

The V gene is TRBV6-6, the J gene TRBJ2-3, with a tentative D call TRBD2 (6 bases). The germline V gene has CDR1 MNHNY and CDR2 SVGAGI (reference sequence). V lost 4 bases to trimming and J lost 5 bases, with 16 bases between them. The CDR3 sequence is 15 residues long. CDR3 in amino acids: CASSFIRLEGDTQYF. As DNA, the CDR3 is TGTGCCAGCAGTTTTATCCGACTGGAGGGAGATACGCAGTATTTT.

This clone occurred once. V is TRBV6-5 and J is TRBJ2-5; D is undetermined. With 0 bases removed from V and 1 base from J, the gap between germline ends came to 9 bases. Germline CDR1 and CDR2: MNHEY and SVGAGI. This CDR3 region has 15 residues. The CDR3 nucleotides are TGTGCCAGCAGTTACTCACAAGGAGTCCAAGAGACCCAGTACTTC. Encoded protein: CASSYSQGVQETQYF.

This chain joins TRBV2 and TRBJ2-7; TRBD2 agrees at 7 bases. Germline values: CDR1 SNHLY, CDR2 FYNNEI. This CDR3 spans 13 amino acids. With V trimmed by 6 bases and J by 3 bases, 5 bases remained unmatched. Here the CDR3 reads CASRRLAGYEQYF. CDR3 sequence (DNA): TGTGCCAGCAGGAGACTAGCAGGCTACGAGCAGTACTTC.

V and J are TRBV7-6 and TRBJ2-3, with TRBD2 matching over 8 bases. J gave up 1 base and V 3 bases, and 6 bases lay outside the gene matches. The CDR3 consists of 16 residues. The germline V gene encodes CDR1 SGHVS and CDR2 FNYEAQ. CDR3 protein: CASSFSGRRRTDTQYF. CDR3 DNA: TGTGCCAGCAGCTTCAGCGGGAGACGTCGCACAGATACGCAGTATTTT.

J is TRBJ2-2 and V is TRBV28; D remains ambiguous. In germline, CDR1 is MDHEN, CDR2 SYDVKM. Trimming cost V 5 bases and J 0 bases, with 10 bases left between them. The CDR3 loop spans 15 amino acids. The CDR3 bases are TGTGCCAGCAGTAGCGTTGCTTCGAACACCGGGGAGCTGTTTTTT. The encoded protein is CASSSVASNTGELFF.

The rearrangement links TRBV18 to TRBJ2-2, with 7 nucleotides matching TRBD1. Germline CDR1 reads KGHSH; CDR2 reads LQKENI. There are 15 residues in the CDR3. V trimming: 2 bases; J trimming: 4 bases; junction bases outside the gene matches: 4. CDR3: CASSPDRVGTGELFF. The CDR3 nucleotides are TGTGCCAGCTCACCAGACAGGGTCGGCACCGGGGAGCTGTTTTTT.

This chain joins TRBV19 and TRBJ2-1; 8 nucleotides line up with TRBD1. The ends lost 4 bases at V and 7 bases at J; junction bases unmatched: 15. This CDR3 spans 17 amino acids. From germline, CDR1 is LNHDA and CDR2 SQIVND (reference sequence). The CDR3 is CASSTIQHRTGQNEQFF. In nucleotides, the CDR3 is TGTGCCAGTAGTACCATCCAACACCGGACAGGGCAGAATGAGCAGTTCTTC.